A selection of T cell receptor beta chains follows, all from one sample in a study of identical twins. TCRdb re-derived calls from the 5' RACE reads in MiXCR, one entry per CDR3 protein. The sample holds 400,000 to 500,000 distinct CDR3 sequences, roughly 18% seen once. Material: naive T cells sorted from blood. These receptors were taken from a man in his fifties or sixties in good health. Both conserved end residues are part of each CDR3. A D gene is named only where the DNA matches it firmly. Clone size, where shown, is once, few, many, or a class for clones that have expanded.

size: few; J: TRBJ1-1; D: TRBD1; V: TRBV2; CDR3: CATDREFEAFF; DNA: TGTGCCACCGACAGGGAGTTTGAAGCTTTCTTT
size: few; J: TRBJ1-5; D: NA; V: TRBV27; CDR3: CASSLQGENQPQHF; DNA: TGTGCCAGCAGTCTACAGGGAGAAAATCAGCCCCAGCATTTT
size: few; J: TRBJ2-1; D: TRBD2; V: TRBV7-2; CDR3: CASSLVLAGSYNEQFF; DNA: TGTGCCAGCAGCTTAGTCCTAGCGGGATCCTACAATGAGCAGTTCTTC
size: few; J: TRBJ2-3; D: TRBD2; V: TRBV6-1; CDR3: CASSPGAPSGESTDTQYF; DNA: TGTGCCAGCAGTCCCGGAGCGCCTAGCGGGGAGAGCACAGATACGCAGTATTTT
size: few; J: TRBJ2-5; D: TRBD2; V: TRBV28; CDR3: CASSPLGYSGKETQYF; DNA: TGTGCCAGCAGCCCTCTAGGTTACAGCGGGAAAGAGACCCAGTACTTC
size: many; J: TRBJ1-1; D: NA; V: TRBV7-8; CDR3: CASSFEQKGEAFF; DNA: TGTGCCAGCAGCTTTGAACAGAAGGGTGAAGCTTTCTTT
size: many; J: TRBJ1-5; D: NA; V: TRBV7-9; CDR3: CASSLVGNQPQHF; DNA: TGCGCCAGCAGCTTGGTAGGGAATCAGCCCCAGCATTTT
size: NA; J: TRBJ2-7; D: NA; V: TRBV11-2; CDR3: CASSPALYEQYF; DNA: TGTGCCAGCAGCCCAGCATTATACGAGCAGTACTTC
size: few; J: TRBJ1-4; D: NA; V: TRBV4-3; CDR3: CASSQEDSSNEKLFF; DNA: TGCGCCAGCAGCCAAGAGGACAGCTCAAATGAAAAACTGTTTTTT
size: many; J: TRBJ2-3; D: NA; V: TRBV7-9; CDR3: CASNGPTYTDTQYF; DNA: TGTGCCAGCAACGGACCGACTTACACAGATACGCAGTATTTT
size: NA; J: TRBJ1-5; D: TRBD1; V: TRBV15; CDR3: CATSTGQYSNQPQHF; DNA: TGTGCCACCAGCACGGGACAGTATAGCAATCAGCCCCAGCATTTT
size: NA; J: TRBJ2-2; D: NA; V: TRBV29-1; CDR3: CSVAPQGRTGELFF; DNA: TGCAGCGTGGCCCCGCAGGGGAGGACCGGGGAGCTGTTTTTT
size: NA; J: TRBJ1-4; D: NA; V: TRBV14; CDR3: CASSRRAPSEKLFF; DNA: TGTGCCAGCAGCCGACGCGCCCCGAGTGAAAAACTGTTTTTT
size: NA; J: TRBJ2-7; D: NA; V: TRBV4-1; CDR3: CASSQEEAYEQYF; DNA: TGCGCCAGCAGCCAAGAGGAGGCCTACGAGCAGTACTTC
size: NA; J: TRBJ2-1; D: NA; V: TRBV20-1; CDR3: CSARGGVGNEQFF; DNA: TGCAGTGCTAGAGGGGGGGTTGGAAATGAGCAGTTCTTC
size: many; J: TRBJ2-1; D: NA; V: TRBV18; CDR3: CASSPGAYNEQFF; DNA: TGTGCCAGCTCACCAGGCGCCTACAATGAGCAGTTCTTC
size: few; J: TRBJ1-1; D: NA; V: TRBV2; CDR3: CASRVAAEAFF; DNA: TGTGCCAGCAGGGTGGCGGCTGAAGCTTTCTTT
size: NA; J: TRBJ2-1; D: NA; V: TRBV12-5; CDR3: CASGLDGYNEQFF; DNA: TGTGCTAGTGGTTTGGACGGGTACAATGAGCAGTTCTTC
size: many; J: TRBJ2-1; D: TRBD2; V: TRBV19; CDR3: CASTPTGGRPYNEQFF; DNA: TGTGCCAGTACCCCCACTGGCGGGAGGCCCTACAATGAGCAGTTCTTC
size: many; J: TRBJ2-1; D: NA; V: TRBV18; CDR3: CASSPGYNEQFF; DNA: TGCGCCAGCAGCCCGGGCTACAATGAGCAGTTCTTC
size: few; J: TRBJ2-7; D: TRBD1; V: TRBV10-3; CDR3: CAISGDREQYF; DNA: TGTGCCATCTCAGGGGACAGGGAGCAGTACTTC
size: many; J: TRBJ2-7; D: NA; V: TRBV6-6; CDR3: CASSYGQRYEQYF; DNA: TGTGCCAGCAGTTACGGACAGCGCTACGAGCAGTACTTC
size: NA; J: TRBJ1-3; D: TRBD1; V: TRBV4-2; CDR3: CASSLKTGVNSGNTIYF; DNA: TGTGCCAGCAGCCTCAAGACAGGGGTTAACTCTGGAAACACCATATATTTT
size: few; J: TRBJ1-5; D: TRBD1; V: TRBV6-2/TRBV6-3; CDR3: CASSYGGQGSNQPQHF; DNA: TGTGCCAGCAGTTACGGTGGACAGGGATCGAATCAGCCCCAGCATTTT
size: few; J: TRBJ2-1; D: TRBD1; V: TRBV7-8; CDR3: CASSYLSGTGGNEQFF; DNA: TGTGCCAGCAGCTATCTTTCGGGGACAGGTGGTAATGAGCAGTTCTTC
size: NA; J: TRBJ2-3; D: NA; V: TRBV7-2; CDR3: CASSAGGVPDTQYF; DNA: TGTGCCAGCAGCGCAGGGGGGGTGCCAGATACGCAGTATTTT
size: NA; J: TRBJ1-5; D: NA; V: TRBV4-2; CDR3: CASSQDWGGNQPQHF; DNA: TGTGCCAGCAGCCAAGATTGGGGGGGGAATCAGCCCCAGCATTTT
size: many; J: TRBJ2-3; D: TRBD2; V: TRBV20-1; CDR3: CSAKTSGGGDTQYF; DNA: TGCAGTGCTAAGACTAGCGGGGGTGGTGATACGCAGTATTTT
size: few; J: TRBJ2-3; D: NA; V: TRBV20-1; CDR3: CSARDGRDTQYF; DNA: TGCAGTGCTAGAGATGGGCGAGATACGCAGTATTTT
size: NA; J: TRBJ2-1; D: NA; V: TRBV5-1; CDR3: CASSVSGTAISEQFF; DNA: TGCGCCAGCAGCGTCTCCGGGACGGCCATCAGTGAGCAGTTCTTC
size: NA; J: TRBJ2-1; D: TRBD2; V: TRBV6-1; CDR3: CASSPSSGAFYNEQFF; DNA: TGTGCCAGCAGTCCATCTAGCGGGGCCTTCTACAATGAGCAGTTCTTC
size: NA; J: TRBJ2-4; D: NA; V: TRBV5-1; CDR3: CASSFGGEGNIQYF; DNA: TGCGCCAGCAGCTTTGGCGGCGAGGGAAACATTCAGTACTTC
size: NA; J: TRBJ2-1; D: NA; V: TRBV7-2; CDR3: CASSSTSLGYNEQFF; DNA: TGTGCCAGCAGCTCTACTAGTTTGGGCTACAATGAGCAGTTCTTC
size: NA; J: TRBJ2-6; D: NA; V: TRBV4-3; CDR3: CASSLQQGRSNVLTF; DNA: TGCGCCAGCAGCCTACAACAGGGCAGAAGCAACGTCCTGACTTTC
size: NA; J: TRBJ2-1; D: NA; V: TRBV20-1; CDR3: CSASRSDLGSNEQFF; DNA: TGCAGTGCTAGTAGGTCTGACCTGGGATCCAATGAGCAGTTCTTC
size: few; J: TRBJ1-1; D: NA; V: TRBV15; CDR3: CATSRGSLNTEAFF; DNA: TGTGCCACCAGCAGAGGATCCCTGAACACTGAAGCTTTCTTT
size: many; J: TRBJ2-1; D: TRBD2; V: TRBV20-1; CDR3: CSATRLASSYNEQFF; DNA: TGCAGTGCTACCCGACTAGCCAGCTCCTACAATGAGCAGTTCTTC
size: many; J: TRBJ2-5; D: TRBD2; V: TRBV7-8; CDR3: CASSSSPGLAGATQYF; DNA: TGTGCCAGCAGCTCCTCGCCGGGACTAGCGGGAGCAACCCAGTACTTC
size: few; J: TRBJ1-6; D: NA; V: TRBV25-1; CDR3: CASSDLLNSPLHF; DNA: TGTGCCAGCAGTGATTTGCTTAATTCACCCCTCCACTTT
size: few; J: TRBJ1-1; D: NA; V: TRBV20-1; CDR3: CSARPGKGTSTEAFF; DNA: TGCAGTGCGCGCCCGGGGAAGGGCACGAGCACTGAAGCTTTCTTT
size: few; J: TRBJ2-4; D: TRBD2; V: TRBV12-3/TRBV12-4; CDR3: CASTTSAGGVKNIQYF; DNA: TGTGCCAGCACCACGTCCGCGGGAGGAGTCAAAAACATTCAGTACTTC
size: few; J: TRBJ2-2; D: NA; V: TRBV24-1; CDR3: CATSDQSRGQNTGELFF; DNA: TGTGCCACCAGTGATCAGTCCCGAGGACAGAACACCGGGGAGCTGTTTTTT
size: few; J: TRBJ2-7; D: NA; V: TRBV18; CDR3: CASSPAVAGEFEQYF; DNA: TGTGCCAGCTCACCGGCGGTAGCAGGGGAGTTCGAGCAGTACTTC